Listed below are T cell receptor beta chains from one sample, sequenced in a study of T cell changes during pregnancy in multiple sclerosis. Here immunoSEQ multiplex PCR was the method, and the copy in TCRdb shows in-frame clones only, minus some. The profile shows approximately 74,000 clones, over 80% of them singletons. The sequences come from peripheral blood, collected before pregnancy. These receptors all stem from a female donor with multiple sclerosis, enrolled in a pregnancy study. Both conserved end residues are part of each CDR3. The D gene is left open where the match is weak. Rows may omit the clone size; those that give it use once, few, many or a size class.

clone size | J gene | V gene | D gene | CDR3 DNA | CDR3 protein
. | TRBJ2-7 | TRBV9 | . | TGTGCCAGCAGCGTGGCAGGGGCCGGAGAGCAGTACTTC | CASSVAGAGEQYF
. | TRBJ1-5 | TRBV10-1 | . | TGCGCCAGTTCCGTGAGAAGGGACTATAGCAATCAGCCCCAGCATTTT | CASSVRRDYSNQPQHF
. | TRBJ2-1 | TRBV4-3 | . | TGCGCCAGCAGCCCAAGGGCGGGGGCTTCCTCCTACAATGAGCAGTTCTTC | CASSPRAGASSYNEQFF
. | TRBJ2-1 | TRBV18 | TRBD2 | TGTGCCAGCTCGCCACTAGCGGCGGAGTACAATGAGCAGTTCTTC | CASSPLAAEYNEQFF
. | TRBJ2-7 | TRBV6-6 | TRBD2 | TGTGCCAGCAGTCGACTAGCGGGGGACTACGAGCAGTACTTC | CASSRLAGDYEQYF
. | TRBJ2-1 | TRBV6-7 | TRBD2 | TGTGCCAGCAGTTACTGGCCCTGTGCGGGAGGGTCGGTCTCCTACAATGAGCAGTTCTTC | CASSYWPCAGGSVSYNEQFF
once | TRBJ2-4 | TRBV2 | . | TGTGCCACCTCATGGGACGGAGGACAGCTAGCCAAAAACATTCAGTACTTC | CATSWDGGQLAKNIQYF
. | TRBJ2-1 | TRBV19 | . | TGTGCCAGTAGGAGACGGAGCTCCTACAATGAGCAGTTCTTC | CASRRRSSYNEQFF
. | TRBJ1-2 | TRBV29-1 | TRBD1 | TGCAGCGCTAAAATCGGACAGGGAAAATATGGCTACACCTTC | CSAKIGQGKYGYTF
. | TRBJ2-1 | TRBV19 | TRBD1 | TGTGCCAGTAGTATAGTGCTCTCAGGGACAGGGGTTATGGATGAGCAGTTCTTC | CASSIVLSGTGVMDEQFF
. | TRBJ2-7 | TRBV4-2 | TRBD2 | TGTGCCAGCAGCAAGGGACTAGCGGGAGTTAACGAGCAGTACTTC | CASSKGLAGVNEQYF
. | TRBJ2-7 | TRBV6-6 | TRBD1 | TGTGCCAGCAGTTCTCGACAGGGGGGCTTCTACGAGCAGTACTTC | CASSSRQGGFYEQYF
. | TRBJ2-1 | TRBV29-1 | . | TGCAGCGTTGATGGCGGGGAAGCCTACAATGAGCAGTTCTTC | CSVDGGEAYNEQFF
once | TRBJ2-5 | TRBV7-9 | . | TGTGCCAGCAGCTCCGCAGGAATCGAAGAGACCCAGTACTTC | CASSSAGIEETQYF
. | TRBJ2-1 | TRBV4-3 | TRBD2 | TGCGCCAGCAGCCAAGGAGCTAGCGGGGGGTACACCTACAATGAGCAGTTCTTC | CASSQGASGGYTYNEQFF
. | TRBJ2-4 | TRBV6-5 | . | TGTGCCAGCAGTTACTCGCCCGGGGGCAAAAACATTCAGTACTTC | CASSYSPGGKNIQYF
. | TRBJ2-7 | TRBV4-3 | TRBD2 | TGCGCCAGCAGCCGGGGACTAGCGGGAGAAGGATCCTACGAGCAGTACTTC | CASSRGLAGEGSYEQYF
. | TRBJ2-3 | TRBV4-2 | TRBD2 | TGTGCCAGCAGCCCCCGAGGGCTAGCGGGAGGGGTAGATACGCAGTATTTT | CASSPRGLAGGVDTQYF
. | TRBJ2-3 | TRBV19 | TRBD2 | TGTGCCAGTAGCGGCGGGAGGGGGATGAGCACAGATACGCAGTATTTT | CASSGGRGMSTDTQYF
once | TRBJ1-1 | TRBV10-3 | TRBD1 | TGTGCCATCAGGGACAGGAGTACTGAAGCTTTCTTT | CAIRDRSTEAFF
few | TRBJ1-1 | TRBV5-4 | TRBD1 | TGTGCCAGCAGCTCGGGACAGAGCAGGGGTGAAGCTTTCTTT | CASSSGQSRGEAFF
. | TRBJ2-2 | TRBV7-2 | . | TGTGCCAGCAGACCGGACAGTATTACAAACACCGGGGAGCTGTTTTTT | CASRPDSITNTGELFF
. | TRBJ1-2 | TRBV27 | TRBD1 | TGTGCCAGCAGCCCCGGACAGGGGGCGGCGGTTGGCTACACCTTC | CASSPGQGAAVGYTF
. | TRBJ2-5 | TRBV9 | TRBD1 | TGTGCCAGCAGCCTAAGAGGACAGGGGCAAGAGACCCAGTACTTC | CASSLRGQGQETQYF
. | TRBJ2-2 | TRBV29-1 | . | TGCAGCGGGGGGACTTCAAATGGCCGCGGGGAGCTGTTTTTT | CSGGTSNGRGELFF
. | TRBJ2-3 | TRBV6-5 | . | TGTGCCAGCAGAAGAACAGGGACCACAGATACGCAGTATTTT | CASRRTGTTDTQYF
few | TRBJ1-3 | TRBV7-9 | . | TGTGCCAGCAGCTTTTTCTCCTTATCGTCTGGAAACACCATATATTTT | CASSFFSLSSGNTIYF
. | TRBJ1-5 | TRBV27 | . | TGTGCCAGCAGTTTAATCCGGGGGGACCAGCCCCAGCATTTT | CASSLIRGDQPQHF
. | TRBJ2-2 | TRBV11-2 | . | TGTGCCAGCAGCTTTGGAGGAGGAGACACCGGGGAGCTGTTTTTT | CASSFGGGDTGELFF
. | TRBJ2-3 | TRBV9 | TRBD2 | TGTGCCAGCAGCGTCCCACTAGCGGGATTCACAGATACGCAGTATTTT | CASSVPLAGFTDTQYF
. | TRBJ1-5 | TRBV18 | TRBD1 | TGTGCCAGCTCTCTTGACAGGGCCGGGGGTAGCAATCAGCCCCAGCATTTT | CASSLDRAGGSNQPQHF
. | TRBJ2-1 | TRBV6-4 | . | TGTGCCAGCAGCCTTAAGCGGAGCTCCTACAATGAGCAGTTCTTC | CASSLKRSSYNEQFF
. | TRBJ2-7 | TRBV7-9 | . | TGTGCCAGCAGCCTCGAGACTAGTAAGGACGAGCAGTACTTC | CASSLETSKDEQYF
. | TRBJ2-2 | TRBV25-1 | . | TGTGCCAGCAGGATGGGGGACAAGCACACCGGGGAGCTGTTTTTT | CASRMGDKHTGELFF
. | TRBJ2-3 | TRBV7-9 | TRBD2 | TGTGCCATTATAGCGGGAGTATCAGGGGATACGCAGTATTTT | CAIIAGVSGDTQYF
. | TRBJ2-7 | TRBV19 | TRBD2 | TGTGCCAGTAGTATAGCAAGTAGCGGGCCTACCTACGAGCAGTACTTC | CASSIASSGPTYEQYF
. | TRBJ1-4 | TRBV4-3 | . | TGCGCCAGCAGCCGGTACAGGTCAACTAATGAAAAACTGTTTTTT | CASSRYRSTNEKLFF